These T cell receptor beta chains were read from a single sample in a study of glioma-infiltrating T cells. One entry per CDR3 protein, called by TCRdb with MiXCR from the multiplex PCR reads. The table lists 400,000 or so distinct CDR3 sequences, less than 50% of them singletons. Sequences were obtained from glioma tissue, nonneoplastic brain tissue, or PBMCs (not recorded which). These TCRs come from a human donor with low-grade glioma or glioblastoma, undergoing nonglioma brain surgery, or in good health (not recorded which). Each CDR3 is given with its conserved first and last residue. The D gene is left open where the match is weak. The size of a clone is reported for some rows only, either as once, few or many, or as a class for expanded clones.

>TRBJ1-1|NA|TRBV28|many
CASRRLGTEAFF
TGTGCCAGCCGGAGACTTGGGACTGAAGCTTTCTTT
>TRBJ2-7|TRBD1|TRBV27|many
CASSLLGQGLFDEQYF
TGTGCCAGCAGCCTACTTGGACAGGGGCTCTTCGACGAGCAGTACTTC
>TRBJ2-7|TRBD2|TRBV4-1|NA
CASSVRLAGGPSTGSYEQYF
TGCGCCAGCAGCGTACGCCTAGCGGGAGGGCCATCGACGGGCTCCTACGAGCAGTACTTC
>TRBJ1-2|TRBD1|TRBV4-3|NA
CASSQESQGQASYGYTF
TGCGCCAGCAGCCAAGAGTCCCAGGGACAGGCATCCTATGGCTACACCTTC
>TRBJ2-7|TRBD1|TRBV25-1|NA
CASSDPGQGYEQYF
TGTGCCAGCAGTGACCCGGGACAGGGCTACGAGCAGTACTTC
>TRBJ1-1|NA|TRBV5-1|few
CASSLSVDGNTEAFF
TGCGCCAGCAGCTTGAGCGTGGACGGGAACACTGAAGCTTTCTTT
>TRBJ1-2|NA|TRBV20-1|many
CSASRQGHYGYTF
TGCAGTGCTAGTAGGCAGGGCCACTATGGCTACACCTTC
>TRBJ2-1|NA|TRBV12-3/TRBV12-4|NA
CASSYWRDEQFF
TGTGCCAGCAGTTATTGGCGCGATGAGCAGTTCTTC
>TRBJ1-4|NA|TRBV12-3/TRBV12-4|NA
CTSSLGIDEKLFF
TGTACCAGCAGTTTAGGGATAGACGAAAAACTGTTTTTT
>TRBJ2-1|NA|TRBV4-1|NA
CASSPEGLSSYNEQFF
TGCGCCAGCAGCCCCGAAGGGCTCAGCTCCTACAATGAGCAGTTCTTC
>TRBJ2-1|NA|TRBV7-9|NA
CASSQVVAGIFVNEQFF
TGTGCCAGCAGCCAGGTTGTAGCAGGGATATTTGTCAATGAGCAGTTCTTC
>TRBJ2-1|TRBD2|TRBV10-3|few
CAISEEPSGSSYNEQFF
TGTGCCATCAGTGAGGAGCCTAGCGGGTCCTCCTACAATGAGCAGTTCTTC
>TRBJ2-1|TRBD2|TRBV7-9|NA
CATTGLELNEQFF
TGTGCCACCACGGGACTAGAGCTCAATGAGCAGTTCTTC
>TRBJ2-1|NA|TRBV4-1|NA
CASRQGMGLVYNEQFF
TGCGCCAGCAGACAGGGGATGGGACTAGTATACAATGAGCAGTTCTTC
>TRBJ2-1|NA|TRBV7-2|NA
CASSPALVGLDEQFF
TGTGCCAGCAGCCCAGCGCTGGTGGGGTTGGATGAGCAGTTCTTC
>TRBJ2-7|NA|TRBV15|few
CATSRERLASTCEQYF
TGTGCCACCAGCAGAGAACGTCTTGCGAGCACTTGCGAGCAGTACTTC
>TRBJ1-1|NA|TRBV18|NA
CASSPNQGMDTEAFF
TGTGCCAGCTCACCAAATCAGGGAATGGACACTGAAGCTTTCTTT
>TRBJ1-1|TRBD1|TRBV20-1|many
CSALGGSSNTEAFF
TGCAGTGCTCTAGGGGGCAGTTCGAACACTGAAGCTTTCTTT
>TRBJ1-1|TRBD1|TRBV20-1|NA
CSARDATGIGTEAFF
TGCAGTGCTAGAGACGCGACAGGGATTGGCACTGAAGCTTTCTTT
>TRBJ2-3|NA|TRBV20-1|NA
CSAGRARDTQYF
TGCAGTGCCGGAAGGGCCAGGGATACGCAGTATTTT
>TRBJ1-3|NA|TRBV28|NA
CASSALQWIAGNTIYF
TGTGCCAGCAGCGCGTTACAGTGGATAGCTGGAAACACCATATATTTT
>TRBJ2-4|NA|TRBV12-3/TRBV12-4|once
CASSLTVAKNIQYF
TGTGCCAGCAGTCTAACTGTAGCCAAAAACATTCAGTACTTC
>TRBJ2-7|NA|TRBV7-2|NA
CASSLLGRTYEKYF
TGTGCCAGCAGCTTACTTGGTCGTACCTACGAGAAGTACTTC
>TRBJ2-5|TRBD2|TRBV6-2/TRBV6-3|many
CASSTRTSGSPRETQYF
TGTGCCAGCAGTACCCGGACTAGCGGGAGCCCGAGGGAGACCCAGTACTTC
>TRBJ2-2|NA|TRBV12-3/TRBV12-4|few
CASSLGEPGELFF
TGTGCCAGCAGTTTAGGCGAGCCCGGGGAGCTGTTTTTT
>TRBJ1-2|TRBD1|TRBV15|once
CATNRDYFVPDRAYGYTF
TGTGCCACCAACAGAGATTATTTCGTTCCCGACAGGGCCTATGGCTACACCTTC
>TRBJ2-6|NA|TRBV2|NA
CASSEKGDSGANVLTF
TGTGCCAGCAGTGAGAAGGGGGACTCTGGGGCCAACGTCCTGACTTTC
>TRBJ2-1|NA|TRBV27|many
CASRIRSHNEQFF
TGTGCCAGCAGGATCCGGTCCCACAATGAGCAGTTCTTC
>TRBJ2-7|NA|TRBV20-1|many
CSAPRAGSYEQYF
TGCAGTGCTCCACGAGCAGGGTCCTACGAGCAGTACTTC
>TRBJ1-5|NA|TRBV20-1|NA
CSANPPWGNQPQHF
TGCAGTGCTAACCCCCCATGGGGCAATCAGCCCCAGCATTTT
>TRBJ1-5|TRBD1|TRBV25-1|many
CASSPPRQGEEYSNQPQHF
TGTGCCAGCAGTCCCCCGCGACAGGGTGAGGAATATAGCAATCAGCCCCAGCATTTT
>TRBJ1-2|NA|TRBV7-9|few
CASSLVGTGWRNGYTF
TGTGCCAGCAGCTTAGTCGGTACAGGGTGGAGGAATGGCTACACCTTC
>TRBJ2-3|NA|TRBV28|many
CASSPLPGRGSTDTQYF
TGTGCCAGCAGTCCCCTCCCAGGCAGGGGCTCGACAGATACGCAGTATTTT
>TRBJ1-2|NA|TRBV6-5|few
CASSYSRQGDGYTF
TGTGCCAGCAGTTACTCCCGGCAGGGAGATGGCTACACCTTC
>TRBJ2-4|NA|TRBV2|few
CASSQGGDIQYF
TGTGCCAGCAGCCAAGGCGGGGACATTCAGTACTTC
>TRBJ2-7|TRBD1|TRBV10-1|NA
CARTGSYEQYF
TGCGCCAGGACAGGGTCCTACGAGCAGTACTTC